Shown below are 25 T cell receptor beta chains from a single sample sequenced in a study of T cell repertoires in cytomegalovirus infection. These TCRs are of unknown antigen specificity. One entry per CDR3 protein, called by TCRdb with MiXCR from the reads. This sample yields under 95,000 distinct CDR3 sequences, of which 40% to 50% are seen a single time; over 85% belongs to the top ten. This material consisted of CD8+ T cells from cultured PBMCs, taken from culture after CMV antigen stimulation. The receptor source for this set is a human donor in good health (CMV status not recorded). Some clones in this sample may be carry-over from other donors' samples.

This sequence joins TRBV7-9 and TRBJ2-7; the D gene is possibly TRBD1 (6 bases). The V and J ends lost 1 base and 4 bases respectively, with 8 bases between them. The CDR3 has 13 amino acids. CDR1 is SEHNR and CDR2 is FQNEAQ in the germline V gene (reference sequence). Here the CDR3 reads CASSLGTVYEQYF. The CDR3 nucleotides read TGTGCCAGCAGCTTAGGGACAGTTTACGAGCAGTACTTC.

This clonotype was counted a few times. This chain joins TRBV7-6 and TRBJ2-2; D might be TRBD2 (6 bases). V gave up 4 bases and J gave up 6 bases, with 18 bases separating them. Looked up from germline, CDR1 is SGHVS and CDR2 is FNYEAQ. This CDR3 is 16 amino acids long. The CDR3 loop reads CASSSSGLLPAGELFF. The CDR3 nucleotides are TGTGCCAGCAGCTCGTCGGGACTCCTACCAGCCGGGGAGCTGTTTTTT. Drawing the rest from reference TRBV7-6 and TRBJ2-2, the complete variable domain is GAGVSQSPRYKVTKRGQDVALRCDPISGHVSLYWYRQALGQGPEFLTYFNYEAQQDKSGLPNDRFSAERPEGSISTLTIQRTEQRDSAMYRCASSSSGLLPAGELFFGEGSRLTVL.

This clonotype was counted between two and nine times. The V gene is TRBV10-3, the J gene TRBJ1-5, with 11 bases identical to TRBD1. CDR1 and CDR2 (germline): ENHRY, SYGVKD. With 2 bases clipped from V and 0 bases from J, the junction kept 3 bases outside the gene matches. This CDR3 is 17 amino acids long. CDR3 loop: CAISEADRGHSNQPQHF. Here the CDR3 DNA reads TGTGCCATCAGTGAGGCGGACAGGGGGCATAGCAATCAGCCCCAGCATTTT.

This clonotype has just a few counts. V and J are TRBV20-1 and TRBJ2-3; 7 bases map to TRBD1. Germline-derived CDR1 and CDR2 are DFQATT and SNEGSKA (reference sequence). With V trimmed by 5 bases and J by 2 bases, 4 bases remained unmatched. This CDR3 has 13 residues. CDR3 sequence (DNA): TGCAGTGCTTATACAGGGGTCACAGATACGCAGTATTTT. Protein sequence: CSAYTGVTDTQYF.

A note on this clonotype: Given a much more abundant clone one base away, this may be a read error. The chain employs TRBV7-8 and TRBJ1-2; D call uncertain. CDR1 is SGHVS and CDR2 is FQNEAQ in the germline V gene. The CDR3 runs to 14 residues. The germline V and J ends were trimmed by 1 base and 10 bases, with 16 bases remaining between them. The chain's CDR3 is CASSLDAGMDVYTF. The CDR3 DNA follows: TGTGCCAGCAGCTTAGATGCGGGAATGGATGTCTACACCTTC.

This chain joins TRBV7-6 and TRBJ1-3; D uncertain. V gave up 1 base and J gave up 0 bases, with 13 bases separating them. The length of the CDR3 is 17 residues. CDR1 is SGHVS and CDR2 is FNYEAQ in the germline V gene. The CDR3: CASSLGLRGASGNTIYF. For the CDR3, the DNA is TGTGCCAGCAGCTTAGGTCTCCGAGGCGCCTCTGGAAACACCATATATTTT.

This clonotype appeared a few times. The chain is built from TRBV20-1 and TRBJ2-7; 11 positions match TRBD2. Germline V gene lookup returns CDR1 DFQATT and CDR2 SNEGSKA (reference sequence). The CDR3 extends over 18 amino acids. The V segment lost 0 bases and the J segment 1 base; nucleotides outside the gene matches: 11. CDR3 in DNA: TGCAGTGCTAGAGATAAACTAGCGGGAGCCCTTTTTTCCTACGAGCAGTACTTC. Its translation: CSARDKLAGALFSYEQYF.

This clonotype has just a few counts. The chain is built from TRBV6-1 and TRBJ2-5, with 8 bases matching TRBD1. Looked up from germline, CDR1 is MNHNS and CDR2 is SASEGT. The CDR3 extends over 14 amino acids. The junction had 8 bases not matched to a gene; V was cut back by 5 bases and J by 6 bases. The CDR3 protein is CASSYGRTGQTQYF. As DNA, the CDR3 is TGTGCCAGCAGTTATGGGAGGACAGGGCAGACCCAGTACTTC.

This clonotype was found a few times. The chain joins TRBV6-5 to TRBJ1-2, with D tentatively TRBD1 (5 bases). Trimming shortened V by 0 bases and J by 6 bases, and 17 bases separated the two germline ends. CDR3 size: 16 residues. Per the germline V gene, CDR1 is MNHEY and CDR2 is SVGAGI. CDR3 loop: CASSYSSGLPPNGYTF. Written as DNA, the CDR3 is TGTGCCAGCAGTTACTCGTCAGGGCTTCCCCCGAATGGCTACACCTTC.

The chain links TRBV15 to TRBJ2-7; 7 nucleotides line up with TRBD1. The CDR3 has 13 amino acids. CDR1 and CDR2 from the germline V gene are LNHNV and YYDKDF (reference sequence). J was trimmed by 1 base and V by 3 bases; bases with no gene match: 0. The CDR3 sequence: CATSRDRSYEQYF. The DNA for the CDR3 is TGTGCCACCAGCAGGGACAGGTCCTACGAGCAGTACTTC.

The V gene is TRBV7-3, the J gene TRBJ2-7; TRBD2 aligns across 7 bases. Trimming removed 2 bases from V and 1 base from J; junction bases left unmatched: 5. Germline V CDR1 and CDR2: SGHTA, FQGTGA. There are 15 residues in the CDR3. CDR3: CASSLGREGSYEQYF. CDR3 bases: TGTGCCAGCAGCTTAGGCAGGGAGGGGTCCTACGAGCAGTACTTC.

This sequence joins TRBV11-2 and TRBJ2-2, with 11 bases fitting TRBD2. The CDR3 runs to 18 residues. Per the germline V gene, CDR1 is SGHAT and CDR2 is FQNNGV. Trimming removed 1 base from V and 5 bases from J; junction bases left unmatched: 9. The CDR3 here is CASSLAPIAGGRTGELFF. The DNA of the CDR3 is TGTGCCAGCAGCTTAGCCCCCATAGCGGGGGGGCGTACCGGGGAGCTGTTTTTT.

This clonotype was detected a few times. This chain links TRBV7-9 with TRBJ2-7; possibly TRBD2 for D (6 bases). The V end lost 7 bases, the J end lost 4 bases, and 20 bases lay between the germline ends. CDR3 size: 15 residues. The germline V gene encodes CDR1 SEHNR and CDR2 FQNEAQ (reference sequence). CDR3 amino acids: CASTGVGLAEYEQYF. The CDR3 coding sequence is TGTGCCAGCACCGGAGTTGGGTTAGCGGAGTACGAGCAGTACTTC.

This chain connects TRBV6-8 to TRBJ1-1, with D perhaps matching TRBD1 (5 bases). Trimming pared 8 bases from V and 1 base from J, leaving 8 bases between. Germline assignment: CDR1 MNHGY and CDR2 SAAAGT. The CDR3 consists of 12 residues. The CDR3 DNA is TGTGCCAGCCCAAGGGGGAACACTGAAGCTTTCTTT. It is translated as CASPRGNTEAFF.

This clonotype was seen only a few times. CDR3 sequence: CASSQWSRDRHNEQFF. DNA for the CDR3: TGTGCCAGCAGCCAATGGTCCCGGGACAGGCACAATGAGCAGTTCTTC. The J gene is TRBJ2-1, the V gene TRBV4-2; TRBD1 matches at 8 bases. The CDR3 is 16 amino acids. Germline CDR1 and CDR2: LGHNA and YNFKEQ. V gave up 2 bases and J gave up 5 bases; unmatched junction bases: 8.

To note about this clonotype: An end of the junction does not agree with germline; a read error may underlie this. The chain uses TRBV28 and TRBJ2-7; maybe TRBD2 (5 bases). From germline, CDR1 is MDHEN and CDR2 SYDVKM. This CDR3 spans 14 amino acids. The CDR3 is CASTATPLDYEQYF. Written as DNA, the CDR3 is TGTGCCAGCACTGCCACCCCACTAGACTACGAGCAGTATTTC. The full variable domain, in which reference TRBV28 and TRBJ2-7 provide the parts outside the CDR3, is DVKVTQSSRYLVKRTGEKVFLECVQDMDHENMFWYRQDPGLGLRLIYFSYDVKMKEKGDIPEGYSVSREKKERFSLILESASTNQTSMYLCASTATPLDYEQYFGPGTRLTVT.

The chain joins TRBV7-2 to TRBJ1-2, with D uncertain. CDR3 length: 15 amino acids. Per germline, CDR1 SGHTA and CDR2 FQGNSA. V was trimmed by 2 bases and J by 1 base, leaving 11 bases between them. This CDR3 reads CASSLSPRYNYGYTF. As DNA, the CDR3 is TGTGCCAGCAGCTTAAGCCCGAGGTATAACTATGGCTACACCTTC.

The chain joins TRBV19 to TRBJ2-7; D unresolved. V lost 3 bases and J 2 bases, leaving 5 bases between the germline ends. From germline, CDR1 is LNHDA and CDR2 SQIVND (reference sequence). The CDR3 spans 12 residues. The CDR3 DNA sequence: TGTGCCAGTAGTATGATCCCCTACGAGCAGTACTTC. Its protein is CASSMIPYEQYF.

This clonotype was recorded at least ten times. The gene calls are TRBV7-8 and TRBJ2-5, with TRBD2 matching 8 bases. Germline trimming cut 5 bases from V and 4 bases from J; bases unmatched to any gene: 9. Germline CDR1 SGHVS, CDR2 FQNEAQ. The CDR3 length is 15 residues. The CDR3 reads CASSIARTSPETQYF. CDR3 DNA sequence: TGTGCCAGCAGCATCGCCCGGACTAGCCCAGAGACCCAGTACTTC.

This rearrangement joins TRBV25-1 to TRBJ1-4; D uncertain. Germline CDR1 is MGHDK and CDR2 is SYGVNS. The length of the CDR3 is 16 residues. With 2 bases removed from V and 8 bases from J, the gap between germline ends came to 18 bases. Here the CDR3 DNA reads TGTGCCAGCAGTGAACTTGGTACCGCAGGAGGAGAAAAACTGTTTTTT. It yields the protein CASSELGTAGGEKLFF.

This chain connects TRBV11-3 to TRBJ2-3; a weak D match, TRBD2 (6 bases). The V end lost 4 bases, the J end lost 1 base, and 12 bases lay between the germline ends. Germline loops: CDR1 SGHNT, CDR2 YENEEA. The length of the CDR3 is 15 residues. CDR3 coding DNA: TGTGCCAGCAGCTCAGGGAGGCTGGGCACAGATACGCAGTATTTT. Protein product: CASSSGRLGTDTQYF.

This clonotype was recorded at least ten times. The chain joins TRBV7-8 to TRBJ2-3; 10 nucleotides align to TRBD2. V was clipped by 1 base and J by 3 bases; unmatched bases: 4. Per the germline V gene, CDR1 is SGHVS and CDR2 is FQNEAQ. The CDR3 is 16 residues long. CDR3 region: CASSLGPSGSTDTQYF. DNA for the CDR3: TGTGCCAGCAGCTTAGGTCCTAGCGGGAGTACAGATACGCAGTATTTT.

This chain's CDR3 is CASSKGSYNEQFF. DNA of the CDR3: TGTGCCAGCAGCAAAGGATCCTACAATGAGCAGTTCTTC. The V gene is TRBV7-3, the J gene TRBJ2-1; D is undetermined. The V gene lost 5 bases and the J gene lost 1 base, with 6 bases spanning the gap. This CDR3 spans 13 amino acids. The germline gives CDR1 SGHTA, CDR2 FQGTGA.

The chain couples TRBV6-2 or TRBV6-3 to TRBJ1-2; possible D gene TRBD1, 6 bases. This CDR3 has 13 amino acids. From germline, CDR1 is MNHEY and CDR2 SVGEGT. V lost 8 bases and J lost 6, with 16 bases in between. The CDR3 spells CASWGRQVDGYTF. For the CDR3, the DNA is TGTGCCAGCTGGGGGAGACAGGTGGATGGCTACACCTTC.

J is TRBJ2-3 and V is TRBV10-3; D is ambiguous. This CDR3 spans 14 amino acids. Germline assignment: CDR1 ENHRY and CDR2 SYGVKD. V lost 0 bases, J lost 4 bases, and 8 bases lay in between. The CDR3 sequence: CAISESNSPDTQYF. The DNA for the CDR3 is TGTGCCATCAGTGAGTCGAATAGCCCAGATACGCAGTATTTT.